This TCR beta chain was recorded in a study of T cell repertoires in cytomegalovirus infection. Overall study: It was the public TCR beta signatures that indicated both CMV infection and matching HLA type.

A note on this clonotype: Its specificity is unknown.

Using its own MiXCR run on the reads, TCRdb lists one record per CDR3 protein. The sample consists of 250,000 to 300,000 distinct CDR3 sequences, less than 25% of them appearing once. General observations from the study: Dominating the ex vivo response were TCR beta clonotypes that were CMV-specific and HLA-C-restricted. Cumulative frequency (of public TCR beta family members) identified carriers of CMV plus the relevant HLA.

The CDR3 is 18 amino acids. Between the trimmed V and J ends, which lost 2 bases and 0 bases, there was a span of 19 bases. CDR1 SGHVS and CDR2 FQNEAQ come from the germline V gene. The V call is TRBV7-8, the J call TRBJ1-1, with D perhaps matching TRBD1 (5 bases). The source material was cultured PBMCs, sampled from culture after CMV antigen stimulation. The clonotype was recovered from a human donor in good health (CMV status not recorded). Some clones in this sample may be carry-over from other donors' samples. Here the CDR3 DNA reads TGTGCCAGCAGCTTACAAACCGCCGGGACGGGCATGAACACTGAAGCTTTCTTT. This encodes CASSLQTAGTGMNTEAFF.